These T cell receptor beta chains were read from a single sample in a study of cytomegalovirus exposure and HLA in healthy donors. TCRdb's copy holds only in-frame clones and misses some; the assay was immunoSEQ multiplex PCR. Counted here are 100,000 to 150,000 clones, more than 70% occurring once; the ten biggest clones make up about 9.1%. Sequencing was carried out using PBMCs. These receptors came from a woman in her 50s in good health and CMV-seropositive. CDR3s include the opening cysteine and the closing phenylalanine or tryptophan. The order of the fields is J gene, clone size, V gene, D gene, CDR3 DNA, CDR3 protein. A D gene is named only where the DNA matches it firmly. Size is omitted from some rows. Given values are once, few, many or a class for expanded clones.

J: TRBJ2-5
size: .
V: TRBV7-8
D: .
DNA: TGTGCCAGCAGCTCGTCCGCAGGGTGGGAGACCCAGTACTTC
CDR3: CASSSSAGWETQYF

J: TRBJ2-3
size: .
V: TRBV18
D: TRBD1
DNA: TGTGCCAGCTCACCTCTGACAGGGGGGACAGATACGCAGTATTTT
CDR3: CASSPLTGGTDTQYF

J: TRBJ1-1
size: .
V: TRBV7-2
D: TRBD1
DNA: TGTGCCAGCAGCCCTAGACAGGGTACTGAAGCTTTCTTT
CDR3: CASSPRQGTEAFF

J: TRBJ2-1
size: .
V: TRBV13
D: TRBD2
DNA: TGTGCCAGCAGCCCCGGAGGGTTAGCGGGGAGGGAGCAGTTCTTC
CDR3: CASSPGGLAGREQFF

J: TRBJ2-6
size: .
V: TRBV2
D: TRBD1
DNA: TGTGCCAGCAGTGAGGGACAGGGTAGGACTGGGGCCAACGTCCTGACTTTC
CDR3: CASSEGQGRTGANVLTF

J: TRBJ1-1
size: few
V: TRBV15
D: .
DNA: TGTGCCACCAGCGGTGGCACCCAGGGCACTGAAGCTTTCTTT
CDR3: CATSGGTQGTEAFF

J: TRBJ2-7
size: .
V: TRBV4-3
D: .
DNA: TGCGCCAGCAGCCAATTCCCCCTGGGCGAGCAGTACTTC
CDR3: CASSQFPLGEQYF

J: TRBJ1-6
size: .
V: TRBV7-2
D: .
DNA: TGTGCCAGCAGCCTACAGGGTAATAATTCACCCCTCCACTTT
CDR3: CASSLQGNNSPLHF

J: TRBJ1-1
size: .
V: TRBV7-2
D: .
DNA: TGTGCCAGCAGCTTATATGAGGGTGCCACTGAAGCTTTCTTT
CDR3: CASSLYEGATEAFF

J: TRBJ2-2
size: .
V: TRBV4-1
D: TRBD2
DNA: TGCGCCAGCAGCCAAGCTAGCGGGAGTGCGAACACCGGGGAGCTGTTTTTT
CDR3: CASSQASGSANTGELFF

J: TRBJ2-7
size: once
V: TRBV19
D: .
DNA: TGTGCCAGTAGCCTGTACGGGACAAATTCCTACGAGCAGTACTTC
CDR3: CASSLYGTNSYEQYF

J: TRBJ1-2
size: .
V: TRBV30
D: .
DNA: TGTGCCGGAGAGACAGGCCTCTATGGCTACACCTTC
CDR3: CAGETGLYGYTF

J: TRBJ2-3
size: .
V: TRBV6-5
D: .
DNA: TGTGCCAGCAGTTCGCCCGCCCGGATCAGCGCAACGCAGTATTTT
CDR3: CASSSPARISATQYF

J: TRBJ2-5
size: .
V: TRBV13
D: .
DNA: TGTGCCAGCAGCCTAGCGTCGGAGACCCAGTACTTC
CDR3: CASSLASETQYF

J: TRBJ2-1
size: .
V: TRBV6-5
D: .
DNA: TGTGCCAGCAGTTACACTCGCGCCCTCTACAATGAGCAGTTCTTC
CDR3: CASSYTRALYNEQFF

J: TRBJ2-7
size: .
V: TRBV5-6
D: TRBD2
DNA: TGTGCCAGCAGCTTCGTAGCGGGAAGATCCTACGAGCAGTACTTC
CDR3: CASSFVAGRSYEQYF

J: TRBJ2-1
size: .
V: TRBV7-2
D: .
DNA: TGTGCCAGCAGCTTACGGGGGAGCTCCTCCTACAATGAGCAGTTCTTC
CDR3: CASSLRGSSSYNEQFF

J: TRBJ1-5
size: .
V: TRBV7-2
D: TRBD1
DNA: TGTGCCAGCAGCTCGATGGGGACAGGGGGCGGTCAGCCCCAGCATTTT
CDR3: CASSSMGTGGGQPQHF

J: TRBJ2-7
size: .
V: TRBV11-3
D: TRBD1
DNA: TGTGCCAGCAGCACCTCCGGGACAGGGTTCTACGAGCAGTACTTC
CDR3: CASSTSGTGFYEQYF

J: TRBJ2-7
size: .
V: TRBV7-3
D: TRBD2
DNA: TGTGCCAGCAGCTTACTTCACGGGAGGTCCTACGAGCAGTACTTC
CDR3: CASSLLHGRSYEQYF

J: TRBJ1-3
size: few
V: TRBV29-1
D: .
DNA: TGCAGCGTTGACACAGACCGCTCTGGAAACACCATATATTTT
CDR3: CSVDTDRSGNTIYF

J: TRBJ2-3
size: .
V: TRBV2
D: TRBD2
DNA: TGTGCCAGCAGCTACACTAGCGGAGGGGGAGATACGCAGTATTTT
CDR3: CASSYTSGGGDTQYF

J: TRBJ2-3
size: .
V: TRBV5-6
D: .
DNA: TGTGCCAGCAGCTTTAAACAGGGCCATGCGCAGTATTTT
CDR3: CASSFKQGHAQYF

J: TRBJ1-1
size: .
V: TRBV2
D: TRBD1
DNA: TGTGCCAGCAGTAAGTTACCCGAGGGGGCCCTGAACACTGAAGCTTTCTTT
CDR3: CASSKLPEGALNTEAFF

J: TRBJ1-1
size: .
V: TRBV28
D: TRBD1
DNA: TGTGCCAGCGGAAGACAGGGACTGAACACTGAAGCTTTCTTT
CDR3: CASGRQGLNTEAFF

J: TRBJ2-7
size: .
V: TRBV7-9
D: .
DNA: TGTGCCAGCAGCCCGGACAGCTACGGGTACGAGCAGTACTTC
CDR3: CASSPDSYGYEQYF

J: TRBJ2-5
size: .
V: TRBV5-1
D: TRBD1
DNA: TGCGCCAGCAGCTTGGTAGGGACAGGGGAGGAGACCCAGTACTTC
CDR3: CASSLVGTGEETQYF

J: TRBJ1-4
size: .
V: TRBV7-9
D: TRBD1
DNA: TGTGCCAGCAGCCTCTCAGGGGGGAGTGAAAAACTGTTTTTT
CDR3: CASSLSGGSEKLFF

J: TRBJ2-7
size: .
V: TRBV7-2
D: .
DNA: TGTGCCAGCAGCTTGCCCGGGAGTTACGAGCAGTACTTC
CDR3: CASSLPGSYEQYF

J: TRBJ1-1
size: .
V: TRBV5-1
D: TRBD1
DNA: TGCGCCAGCAGCTTGGATATTGACAGGGTCACTGAAGCTTTCTTT
CDR3: CASSLDIDRVTEAFF